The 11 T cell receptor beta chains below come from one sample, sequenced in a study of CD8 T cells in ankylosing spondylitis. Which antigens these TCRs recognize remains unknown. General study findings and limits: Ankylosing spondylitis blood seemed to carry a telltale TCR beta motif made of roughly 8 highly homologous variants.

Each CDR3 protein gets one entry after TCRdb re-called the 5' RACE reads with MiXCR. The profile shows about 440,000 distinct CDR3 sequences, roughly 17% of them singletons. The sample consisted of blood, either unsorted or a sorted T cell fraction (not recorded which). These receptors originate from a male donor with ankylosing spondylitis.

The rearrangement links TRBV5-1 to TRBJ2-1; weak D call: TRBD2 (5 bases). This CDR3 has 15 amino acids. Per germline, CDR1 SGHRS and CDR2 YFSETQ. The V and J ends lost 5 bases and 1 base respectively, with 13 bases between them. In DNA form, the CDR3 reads TGCGCCAGCAGTAAATTTCCGGGGTCCTACAATGAGCAGTTCTTC. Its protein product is CASSKFPGSYNEQFF.

CDR3 DNA sequence: TGTGCCAGCAGCCAAGAGAGACAGGAGGGTTCACCCCTCCACTTT. This sequence encodes CASSQERQEGSPLHF. The chain couples TRBV4-2 to TRBJ1-6; TRBD1 is a possible D gene (6 bases). Per germline, CDR1 LGHNA and CDR2 YNFKEQ. This CDR3 is built from 15 residues. V gave up 0 bases and J gave up 9 bases, with 12 bases separating them.

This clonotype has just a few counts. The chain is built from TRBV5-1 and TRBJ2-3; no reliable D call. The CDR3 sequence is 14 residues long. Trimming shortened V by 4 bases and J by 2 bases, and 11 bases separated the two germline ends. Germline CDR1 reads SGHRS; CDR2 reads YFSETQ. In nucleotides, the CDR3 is TGCGCCAGCAGCCCCGGTTTTGACACAGATACGCAGTATTTT. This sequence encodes CASSPGFDTDTQYF.

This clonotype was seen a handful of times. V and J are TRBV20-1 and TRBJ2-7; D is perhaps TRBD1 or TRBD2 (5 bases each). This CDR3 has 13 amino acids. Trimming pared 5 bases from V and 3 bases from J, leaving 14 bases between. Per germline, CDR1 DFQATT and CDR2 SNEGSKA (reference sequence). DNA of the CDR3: TGCAGTGCTCCGGGACCAAAAGACTACGAGCAGTACTTC. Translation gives CSAPGPKDYEQYF.

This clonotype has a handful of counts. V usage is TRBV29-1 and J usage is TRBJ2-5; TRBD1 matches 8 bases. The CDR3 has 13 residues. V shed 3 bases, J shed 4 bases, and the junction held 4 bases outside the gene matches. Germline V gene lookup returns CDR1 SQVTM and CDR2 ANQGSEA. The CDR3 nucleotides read TGCAGCGTTGACCAGGGGGCTTTAGAGACCCAGTACTTC. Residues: CSVDQGALETQYF.

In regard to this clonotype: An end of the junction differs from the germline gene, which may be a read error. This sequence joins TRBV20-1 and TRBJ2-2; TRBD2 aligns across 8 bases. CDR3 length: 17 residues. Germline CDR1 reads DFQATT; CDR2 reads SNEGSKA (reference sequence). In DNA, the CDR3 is TGCTGTGCTACGCCCTTCGGGGCGGGGGGGAACACCGGGGAGCTGTTTTTT. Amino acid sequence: CCATPFGAGGNTGELFF.

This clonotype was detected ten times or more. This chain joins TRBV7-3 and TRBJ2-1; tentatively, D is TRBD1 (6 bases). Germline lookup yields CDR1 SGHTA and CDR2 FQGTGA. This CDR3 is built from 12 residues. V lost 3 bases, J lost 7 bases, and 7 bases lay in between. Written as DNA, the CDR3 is TGTGCCAGCAGCTTGACAGGTAATGAGCAGTTCTTC. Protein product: CASSLTGNEQFF. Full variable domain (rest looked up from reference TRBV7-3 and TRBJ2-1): GAGVSQTPSNKVTEKGKYVELRCDPISGHTALYWYRQSLGQGPEFLIYFQGTGAADDSGLPNDRFFAVRPEGSVSTLKIQRTERGDSAVYLCASSLTGNEQFFGPGTRLTVL.

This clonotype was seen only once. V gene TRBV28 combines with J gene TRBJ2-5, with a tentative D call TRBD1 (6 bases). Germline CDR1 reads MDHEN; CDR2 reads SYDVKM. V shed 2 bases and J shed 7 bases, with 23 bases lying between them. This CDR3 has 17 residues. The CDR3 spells CASSLDGGRAAPGTQYF. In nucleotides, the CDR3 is TGTGCCAGCAGTTTAGATGGGGGCCGTGCCGCCCCTGGGACCCAGTACTTC.

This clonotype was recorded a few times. CDR3 in DNA: TGCGCCAGCTCAACTTCGTGGGCAATGAACACTGAAGCTTTCTTT. Translated, it gives CASSTSWAMNTEAFF. This chain joins TRBV5-1 and TRBJ1-1; D remains ambiguous. Trimming took off 7 bases at V and 0 bases at J, with 16 bases between the two ends. The CDR3 is 15 residues long. Germline V gene sequence: CDR1 SGHRS, CDR2 YFSETQ.

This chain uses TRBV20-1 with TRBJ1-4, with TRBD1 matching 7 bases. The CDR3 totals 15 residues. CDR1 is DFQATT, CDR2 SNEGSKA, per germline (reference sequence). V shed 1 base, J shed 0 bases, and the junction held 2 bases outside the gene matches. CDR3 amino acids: CSARATGATNEKLFF. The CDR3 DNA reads TGCAGTGCTAGAGCTACAGGGGCAACTAATGAAAAACTGTTTTTT.

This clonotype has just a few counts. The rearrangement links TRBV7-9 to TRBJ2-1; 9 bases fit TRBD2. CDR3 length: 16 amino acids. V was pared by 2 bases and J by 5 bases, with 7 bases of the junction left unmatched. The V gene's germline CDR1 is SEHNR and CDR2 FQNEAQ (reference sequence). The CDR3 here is CASSLLAAGGHNEQFF. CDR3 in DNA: TGTGCCAGCAGCTTACTAGCGGCGGGGGGGCACAATGAGCAGTTCTTC. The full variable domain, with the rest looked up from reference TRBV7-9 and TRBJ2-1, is DTGVSQNPRHKITKRGQNVTFRCDPISEHNRLYWYRQTLGQGPEFLTYFQNEAQLEKSRLLSDRFSAERPKGSFSTLEIQRTEQGDSAMYLCASSLLAAGGHNEQFFGPGTRLTVL.